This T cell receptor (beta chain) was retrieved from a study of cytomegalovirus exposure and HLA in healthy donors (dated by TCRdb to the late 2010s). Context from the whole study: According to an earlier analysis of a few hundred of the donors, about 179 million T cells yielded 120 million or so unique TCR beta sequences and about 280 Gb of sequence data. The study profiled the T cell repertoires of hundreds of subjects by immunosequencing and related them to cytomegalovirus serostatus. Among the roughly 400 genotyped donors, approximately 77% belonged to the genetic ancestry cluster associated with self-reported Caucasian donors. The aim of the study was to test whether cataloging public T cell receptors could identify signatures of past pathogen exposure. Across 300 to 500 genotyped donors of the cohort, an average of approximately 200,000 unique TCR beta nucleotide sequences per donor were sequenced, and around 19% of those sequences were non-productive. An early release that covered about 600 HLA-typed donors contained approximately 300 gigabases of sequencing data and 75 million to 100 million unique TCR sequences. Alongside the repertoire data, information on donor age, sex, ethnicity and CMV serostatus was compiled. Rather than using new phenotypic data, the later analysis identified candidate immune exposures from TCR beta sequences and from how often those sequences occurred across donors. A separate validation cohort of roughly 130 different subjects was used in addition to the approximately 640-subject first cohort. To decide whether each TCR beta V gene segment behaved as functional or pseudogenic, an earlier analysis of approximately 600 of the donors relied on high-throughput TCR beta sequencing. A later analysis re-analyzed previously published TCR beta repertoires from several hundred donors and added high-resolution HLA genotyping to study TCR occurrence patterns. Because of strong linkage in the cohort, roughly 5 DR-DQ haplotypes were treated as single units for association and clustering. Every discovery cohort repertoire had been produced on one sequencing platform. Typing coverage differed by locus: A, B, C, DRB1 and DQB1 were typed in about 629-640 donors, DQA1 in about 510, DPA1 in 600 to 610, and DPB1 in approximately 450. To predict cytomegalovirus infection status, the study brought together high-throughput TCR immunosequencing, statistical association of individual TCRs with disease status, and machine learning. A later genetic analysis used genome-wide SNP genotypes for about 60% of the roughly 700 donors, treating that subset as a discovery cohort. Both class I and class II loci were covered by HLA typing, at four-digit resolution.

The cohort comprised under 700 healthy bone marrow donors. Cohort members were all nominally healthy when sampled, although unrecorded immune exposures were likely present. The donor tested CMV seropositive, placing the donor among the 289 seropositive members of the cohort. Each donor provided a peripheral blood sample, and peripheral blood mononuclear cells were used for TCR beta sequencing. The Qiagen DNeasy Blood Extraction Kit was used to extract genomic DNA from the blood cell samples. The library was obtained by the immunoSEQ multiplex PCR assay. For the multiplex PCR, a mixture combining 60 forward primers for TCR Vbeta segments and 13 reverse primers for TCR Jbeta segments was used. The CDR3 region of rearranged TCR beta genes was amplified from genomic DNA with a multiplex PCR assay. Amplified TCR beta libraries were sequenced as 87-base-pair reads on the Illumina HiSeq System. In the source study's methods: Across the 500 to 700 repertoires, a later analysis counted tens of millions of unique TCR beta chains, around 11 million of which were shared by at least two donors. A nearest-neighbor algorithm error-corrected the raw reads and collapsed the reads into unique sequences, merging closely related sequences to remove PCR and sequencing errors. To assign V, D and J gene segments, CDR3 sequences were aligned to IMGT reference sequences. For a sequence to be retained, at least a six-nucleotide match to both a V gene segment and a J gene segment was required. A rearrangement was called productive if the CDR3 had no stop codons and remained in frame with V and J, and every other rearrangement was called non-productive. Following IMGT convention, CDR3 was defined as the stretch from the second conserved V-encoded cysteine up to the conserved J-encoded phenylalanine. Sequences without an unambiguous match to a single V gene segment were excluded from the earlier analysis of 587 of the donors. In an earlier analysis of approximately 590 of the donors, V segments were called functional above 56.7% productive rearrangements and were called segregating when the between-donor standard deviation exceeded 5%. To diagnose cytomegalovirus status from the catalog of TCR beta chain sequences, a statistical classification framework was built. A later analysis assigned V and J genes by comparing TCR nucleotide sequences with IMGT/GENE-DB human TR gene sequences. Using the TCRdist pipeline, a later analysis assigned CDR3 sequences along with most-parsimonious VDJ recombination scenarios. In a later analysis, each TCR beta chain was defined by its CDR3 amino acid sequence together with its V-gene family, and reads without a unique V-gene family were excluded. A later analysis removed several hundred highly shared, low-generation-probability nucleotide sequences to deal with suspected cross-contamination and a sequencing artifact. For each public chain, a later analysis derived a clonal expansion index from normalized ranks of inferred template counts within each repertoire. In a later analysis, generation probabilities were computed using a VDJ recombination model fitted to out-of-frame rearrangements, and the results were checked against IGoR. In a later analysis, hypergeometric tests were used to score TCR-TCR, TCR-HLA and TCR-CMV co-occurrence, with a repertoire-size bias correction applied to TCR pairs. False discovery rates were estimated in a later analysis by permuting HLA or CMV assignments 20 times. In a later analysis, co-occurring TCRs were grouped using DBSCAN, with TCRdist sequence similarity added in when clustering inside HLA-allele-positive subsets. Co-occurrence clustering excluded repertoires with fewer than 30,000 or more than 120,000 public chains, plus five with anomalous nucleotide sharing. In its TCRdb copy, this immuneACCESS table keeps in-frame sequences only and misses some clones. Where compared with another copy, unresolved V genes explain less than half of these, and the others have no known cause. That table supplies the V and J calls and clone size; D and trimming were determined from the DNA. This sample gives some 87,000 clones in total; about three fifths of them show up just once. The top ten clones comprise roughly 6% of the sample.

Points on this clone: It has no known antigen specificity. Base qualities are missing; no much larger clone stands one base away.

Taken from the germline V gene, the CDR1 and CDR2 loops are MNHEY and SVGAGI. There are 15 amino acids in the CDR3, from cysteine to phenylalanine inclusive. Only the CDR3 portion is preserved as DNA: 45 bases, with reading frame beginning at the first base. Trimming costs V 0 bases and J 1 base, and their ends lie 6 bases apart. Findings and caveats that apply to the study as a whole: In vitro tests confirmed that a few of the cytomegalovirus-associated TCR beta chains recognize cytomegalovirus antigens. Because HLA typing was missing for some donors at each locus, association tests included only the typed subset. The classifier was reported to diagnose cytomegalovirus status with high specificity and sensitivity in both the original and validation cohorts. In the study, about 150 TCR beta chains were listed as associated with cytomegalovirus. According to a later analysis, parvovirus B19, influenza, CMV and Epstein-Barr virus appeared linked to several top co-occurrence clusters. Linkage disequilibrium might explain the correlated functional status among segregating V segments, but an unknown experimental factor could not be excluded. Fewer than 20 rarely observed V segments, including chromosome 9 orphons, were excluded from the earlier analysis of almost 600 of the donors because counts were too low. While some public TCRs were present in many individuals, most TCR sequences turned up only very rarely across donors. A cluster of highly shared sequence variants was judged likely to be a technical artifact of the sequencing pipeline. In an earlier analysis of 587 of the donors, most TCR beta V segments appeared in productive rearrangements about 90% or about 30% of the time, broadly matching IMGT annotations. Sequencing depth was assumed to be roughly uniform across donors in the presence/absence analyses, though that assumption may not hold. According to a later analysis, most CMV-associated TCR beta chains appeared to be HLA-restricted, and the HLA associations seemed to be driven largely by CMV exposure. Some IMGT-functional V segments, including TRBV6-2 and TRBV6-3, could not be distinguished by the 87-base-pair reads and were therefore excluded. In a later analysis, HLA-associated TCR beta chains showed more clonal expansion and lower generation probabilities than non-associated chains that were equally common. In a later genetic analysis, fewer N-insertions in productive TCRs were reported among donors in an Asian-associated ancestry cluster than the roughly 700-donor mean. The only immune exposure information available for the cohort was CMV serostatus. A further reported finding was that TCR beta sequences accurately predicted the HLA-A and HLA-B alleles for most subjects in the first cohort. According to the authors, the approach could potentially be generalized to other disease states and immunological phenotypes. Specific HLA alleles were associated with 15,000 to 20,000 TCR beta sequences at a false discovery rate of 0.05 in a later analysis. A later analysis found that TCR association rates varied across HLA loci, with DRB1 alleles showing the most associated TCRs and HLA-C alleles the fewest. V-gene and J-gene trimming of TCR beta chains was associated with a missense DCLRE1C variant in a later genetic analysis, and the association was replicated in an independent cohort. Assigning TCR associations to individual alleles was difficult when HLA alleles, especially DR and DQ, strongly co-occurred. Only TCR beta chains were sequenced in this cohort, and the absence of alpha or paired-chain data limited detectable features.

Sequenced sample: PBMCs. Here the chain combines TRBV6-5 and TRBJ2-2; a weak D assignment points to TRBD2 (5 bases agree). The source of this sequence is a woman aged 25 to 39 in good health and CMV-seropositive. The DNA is TGTGCCAGCAGTTACTCTAGCGTGAACACCGGGGAGCTGTTTTTT. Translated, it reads CASSYSSVNTGELFF.